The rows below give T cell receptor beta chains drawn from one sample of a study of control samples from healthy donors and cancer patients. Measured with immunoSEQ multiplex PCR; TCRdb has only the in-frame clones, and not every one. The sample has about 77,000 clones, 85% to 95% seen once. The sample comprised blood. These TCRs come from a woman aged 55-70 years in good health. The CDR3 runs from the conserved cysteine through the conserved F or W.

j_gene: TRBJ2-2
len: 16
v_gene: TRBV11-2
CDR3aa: CASREQGDIRTGELFF

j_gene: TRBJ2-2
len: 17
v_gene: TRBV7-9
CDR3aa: CASSRIVDSGTPGELFF

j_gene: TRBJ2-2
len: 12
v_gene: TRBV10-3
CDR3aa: CAISTNTGELFF

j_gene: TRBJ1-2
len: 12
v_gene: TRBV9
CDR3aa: CASSFEGYGYTF

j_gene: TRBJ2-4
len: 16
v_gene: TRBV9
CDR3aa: CASSVDSEIAKNIQYF

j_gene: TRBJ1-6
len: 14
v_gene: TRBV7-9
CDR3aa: CASSWTAKGSPLHF

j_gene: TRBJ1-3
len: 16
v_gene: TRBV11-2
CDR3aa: CASSLVAGGFGNTIYF

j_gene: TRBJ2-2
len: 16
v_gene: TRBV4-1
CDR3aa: CASSQGSGTNTGELFF

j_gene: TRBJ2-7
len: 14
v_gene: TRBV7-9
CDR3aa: CASSRETGSSEQYF

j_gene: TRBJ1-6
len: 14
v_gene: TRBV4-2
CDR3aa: CASSHRDVNSPLHF

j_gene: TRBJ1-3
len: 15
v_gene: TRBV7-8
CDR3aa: CASRQNRVSGNTIYF

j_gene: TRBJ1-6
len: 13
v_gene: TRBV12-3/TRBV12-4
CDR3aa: CASSLRGGSPLHF

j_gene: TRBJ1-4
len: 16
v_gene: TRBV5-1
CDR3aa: CASSLGNDIPSEKLFF

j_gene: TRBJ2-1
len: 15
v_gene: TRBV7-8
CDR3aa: CASSRDYGSYNEQFF

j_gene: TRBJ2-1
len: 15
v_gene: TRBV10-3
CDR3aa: CAISPLAASYNEQFF

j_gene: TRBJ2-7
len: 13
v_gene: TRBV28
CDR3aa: CASRWDTNREQYF

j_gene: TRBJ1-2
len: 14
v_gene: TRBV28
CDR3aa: CASSSSGRHYGYTF

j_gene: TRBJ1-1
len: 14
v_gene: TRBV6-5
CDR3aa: CASRRQGEGTEAFF

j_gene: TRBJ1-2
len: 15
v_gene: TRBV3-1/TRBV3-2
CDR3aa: CASSPQTGTNYGYTF

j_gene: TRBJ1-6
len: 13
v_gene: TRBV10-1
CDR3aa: CASSDISNSPLHF

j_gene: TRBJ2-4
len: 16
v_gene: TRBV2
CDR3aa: CASSEWQTLAKNIQYF

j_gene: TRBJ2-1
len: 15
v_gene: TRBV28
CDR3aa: CASIPSGSSYNEQFF

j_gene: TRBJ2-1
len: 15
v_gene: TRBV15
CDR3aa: CATSPDTSVYNEQFF

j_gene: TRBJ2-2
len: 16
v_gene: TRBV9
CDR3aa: CASSLGPAGGPGELFF

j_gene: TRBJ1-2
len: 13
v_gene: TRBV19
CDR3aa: CASSMRPTEGYTF

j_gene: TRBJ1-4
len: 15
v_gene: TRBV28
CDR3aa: CASTVVAGRREKLFF

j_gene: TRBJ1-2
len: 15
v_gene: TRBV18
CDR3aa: CASSPETGNFYGYTF

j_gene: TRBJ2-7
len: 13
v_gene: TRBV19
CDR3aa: CASSTIPPFEQYF

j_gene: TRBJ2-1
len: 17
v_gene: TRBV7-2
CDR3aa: CASSRLQTGAGGNEQFF

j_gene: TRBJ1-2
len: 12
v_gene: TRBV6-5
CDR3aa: CASSYGAYGYTF

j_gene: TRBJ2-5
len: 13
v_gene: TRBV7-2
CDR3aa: CASSLAGGETQYF

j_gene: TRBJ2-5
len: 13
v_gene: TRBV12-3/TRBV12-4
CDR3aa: CASSLAEIETQYF

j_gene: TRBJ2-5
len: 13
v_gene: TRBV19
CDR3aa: CASSGSGGETQYF

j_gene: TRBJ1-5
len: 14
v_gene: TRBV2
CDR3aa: CASRTGGGNQPQHF

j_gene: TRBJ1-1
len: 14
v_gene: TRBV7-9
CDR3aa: CASSFTSVNTEAFF

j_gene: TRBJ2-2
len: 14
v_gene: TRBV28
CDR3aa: CATALTQNTGELFF

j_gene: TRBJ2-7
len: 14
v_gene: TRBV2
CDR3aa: CASSDRGQDYEQYF

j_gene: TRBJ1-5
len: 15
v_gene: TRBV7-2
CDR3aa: CASSLVGGGNQPQHF

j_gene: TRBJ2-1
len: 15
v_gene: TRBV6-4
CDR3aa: CASSEPQKLHNEQFF

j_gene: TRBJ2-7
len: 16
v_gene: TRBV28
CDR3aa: CASSLGTSGRDYEQYF

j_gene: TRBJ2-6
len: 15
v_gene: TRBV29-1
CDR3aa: CSVEAWGTGANVLTF